These 18 T cell receptor beta chains share one sample of origin, sequenced in a study of OX40 agonist ivuxolimab in advanced cancers. Profiling relied on immunoSEQ multiplex PCR, and the TCRdb table lists in-frame clones only, not all of them. The table records about 59,000 clones, over 80% of them present only once. This sample comprised CD4+ or CD8+ T cells sorted from blood, obtained in a trial of the OX40 agonist ivuxolimab. These receptor sequences come from an adult with an advanced solid tumor such as melanoma, head and neck, liver or kidney cancer.

CDR3 residues: CSVIIGNPSYEQYF. The CDR3 DNA sequence: TGCAGCGTTATAATCGGGAACCCCTCCTACGAGCAGTACTTC. The V call is TRBV29-1, the J call TRBJ2-7; TRBD2 is a possible D gene (5 bases). V lost 5 bases and J lost 0, with 14 bases in between. Germline CDR1 is SQVTM and CDR2 is ANQGSEA. The CDR3 length is 14 residues.

CDR3 loop: CASSPGTGFVSYEQYF. The CDR3 DNA reads as TGCGCCAGCAGCCCCGGGACAGGCTTCGTCTCCTACGAGCAGTACTTC. The genes are TRBV5-1 and TRBJ2-7, with 8 positions matching TRBD1. The CDR3 runs to 16 residues. V lost 4 bases and J lost 0; bases outside the gene matches: 9. Germline V lookup: CDR1 SGHRS, CDR2 YFSETQ.

This chain links TRBV18 with TRBJ1-1, with D perhaps matching TRBD1 (6 bases). The CDR3 length is 14 residues. Germline CDR1 reads KGHSH; CDR2 reads LQKENI. The V end lost 3 bases, the J end lost 0 bases, and 8 bases lay between the germline ends. The CDR3 nucleotides read TGTGCCAGCTCACCGGGACACCTGAACACTGAAGCTTTCTTT. This translates into CASSPGHLNTEAFF.

The chain has TRBV7-2 and TRBJ1-5, with 7 nucleotides matching TRBD1. V shed 6 bases, J shed 9 bases, and the junction held 14 bases outside the gene matches. The CDR3 covers 15 residues. Germline CDR1 reads SGHTA; CDR2 reads FQGNSA. The CDR3 reads CASSPDRPGDRPQHF. The DNA of the CDR3 is TGTGCCAGCAGTCCGGACAGGCCCGGCGATCGGCCCCAGCATTTT.

This clone was detected once. The rearrangement uses TRBV7-6 and TRBJ2-7; 8 bases align to TRBD1. CDR3 size: 14 residues. The V gene's germline CDR1 is SGHVS and CDR2 FNYEAQ. Germline trimming cut 5 bases from V and 0 bases from J; bases unmatched to any gene: 3. The CDR3 region has the DNA TGTGCCAGCAGCCAGGGGACAGGCTCCTACGAGCAGTACTTC. Protein: CASSQGTGSYEQYF.

This clone was detected only a few times. The V call is TRBV6-5, the J call TRBJ1-1, with a tentative D call TRBD1 (5 bases). From germline, CDR1 is MNHEY and CDR2 SVGAGI. Trimming took off 1 base at V and 1 base at J, with 10 bases between the two ends. The CDR3 length is 15 residues. For the CDR3, the DNA is TGTGCCAGCAGTTACTGGGCCAGGGCGAACACTGAAGCTTTCTTT. Residues: CASSYWARANTEAFF.

The chain has TRBV5-1 and TRBJ2-3; D not resolved. The germline V gene has CDR1 SGHRS and CDR2 YFSETQ. This CDR3 is 15 amino acids long. V lost 1 base, J lost 1 base, and 10 bases lay in between. This chain's CDR3 is CASSLLPFGTDTQYF. In DNA form, the CDR3 reads TGCGCCAGCAGCTTGTTACCTTTTGGCACAGATACGCAGTATTTT.

V and J are TRBV5-1 and TRBJ1-2; D may be TRBD1 (5 bases). Germline V gene sequence: CDR1 SGHRS, CDR2 YFSETQ. V shed 1 base and J shed 2 bases, with 12 bases lying between them. This CDR3 contains 15 residues. CDR3 DNA sequence: TGCGCCAGCAGCTTGAACGGGGGTCGAAACTATGGCTACACCTTC. It codes for CASSLNGGRNYGYTF.

This clone turned up a few times. The gene calls are TRBV18 and TRBJ2-3, with D perhaps matching TRBD1 or TRBD2 (6 bases each). The CDR3 consists of 15 residues. Trimming shortened V by 4 bases and J by 4 bases, and 15 bases separated the two germline ends. The germline V gene encodes CDR1 KGHSH and CDR2 LQKENI. The CDR3 DNA is TGTGCCAGCTCACTGCCGGGGGCAGAGGCAGATACGCAGTATTTT. It is translated as CASSLPGAEADTQYF.

The rearrangement joins TRBV18 to TRBJ1-1; no reliable D call. CDR1 is KGHSH and CDR2 is LQKENI in the germline V gene. Trimming removed 3 bases from V and 0 bases from J, with 11 bases in between. CDR3 length: 15 residues. The CDR3 DNA follows: TGTGCCAGCTCACCCGACGGACCCATGAACACTGAAGCTTTCTTT. This encodes CASSPDGPMNTEAFF.

As DNA, the CDR3 is TGTGCCAGCAGCTTTCTAGCGGGCCATTCCTACAATGAGCAGTTCTTC. Its translation is CASSFLAGHSYNEQFF. The V and J genes are TRBV7-2 and TRBJ2-1; 8 positions match TRBD2. Trimming at V came to 3 bases and at J to 1 base, leaving 5 bases not matched to a gene. The CDR3 spans 16 residues. Germline CDR1 reads SGHTA; CDR2 reads FQGNSA.

This chain connects TRBV10-3 to TRBJ2-1, with 8 bases identical to TRBD2. V dropped 11 bases and J dropped 7; count of bases not matched to a gene: 16. Germline CDR1 and CDR2: ENHRY and SYGVKD. The CDR3 sequence is 15 residues long. CDR3 bases: TGTGCCTCCAAGGGCGCGGGAGGTTCGAGTAATGAGCAGTTCTTC. This translates into CASKGAGGSSNEQFF.

The chain recombines TRBV7-2 with TRBJ2-2, with D hard to call. The germline V gene has CDR1 SGHTA and CDR2 FQGNSA. There are 13 residues in the CDR3. The germline V and J ends were trimmed by 0 bases and 4 bases, with 3 bases remaining between them. The CDR3 here is CASSLATTGELFF. The CDR3 DNA follows: TGTGCCAGCAGCTTAGCAACCACCGGGGAGCTGTTTTTT. Full variable domain (rest looked up from reference TRBV7-2 and TRBJ2-2): GAGVSQSPSNKVTEKGKDVELRCDPISGHTALYWYRQSLGQGLEFLIYFQGNSAPDKSGLPSDRFSAERTGGSVSTLTIQRTQQEDSAVYLCASSLATTGELFFGEGSRLTVL.

The V gene is TRBV4-3, the J gene TRBJ2-1; D possibly corresponds to TRBD2 (5 bases). The CDR3 length is 16 residues. Per germline, CDR1 LGHNA and CDR2 YSLEER. Deletions cut 1 base from V and 0 bases from J, with 10 bases between. This CDR3 is CASSQGTLSSYNEQFF. The CDR3 region has the DNA TGCGCCAGCAGCCAAGGGACTTTAAGCTCCTACAATGAGCAGTTCTTC.

This clone was recorded only once. This chain joins TRBV5-1 and TRBJ2-1; D is possibly TRBD1 (6 bases). Trimming cost V 3 bases and J 7 bases, with 14 bases left between them. The germline V gene has CDR1 SGHRS and CDR2 YFSETQ. The CDR3 contains 14 residues. CDR3 DNA sequence: TGCGCCAGCAGCTCATGGACAGATAGGAATGAGCAGTTCTTC. It specifies CASSSWTDRNEQFF.

The genes are TRBV29-1 and TRBJ1-2; D gene uncertain. Trimming shortened V by 4 bases and J by 0 bases, and 6 bases separated the two germline ends. The CDR3 is 12 amino acids. Looked up from germline, CDR1 is SQVTM and CDR2 is ANQGSEA. CDR3 sequence: CSVAQTNYGYTF. The DNA of the CDR3 is TGCAGCGTTGCACAGACTAACTATGGCTACACCTTC.

This sequence joins TRBV18 and TRBJ2-5; possibly TRBD1 for D (6 bases). Per the germline V gene, CDR1 is KGHSH and CDR2 is LQKENI. This CDR3 contains 12 residues. Deletions cut 8 bases from V and 3 bases from J, with 10 bases between. In nucleotides, the CDR3 is TGTGCCAGCACAGACAGGAAAGAGACCCAGTACTTC. This translates into CASTDRKETQYF. The whole variable domain, filled in from reference TRBV18 and TRBJ2-5, reads NAGVMQNPRHLVRRRGQEARLRCSPMKGHSHVYWYRQLPEEGLKFMVYLQKENIIDESGMPKERFSAEFPKEGPSILRIQQVVRGDSAAYFCASTDRKETQYFGPGTRLLVL.

The CDR3 sequence: CASSPRGIQETQYF. The CDR3 nucleotides are TGTGCCAGCAGTCCTCGGGGGATCCAAGAGACCCAGTACTTC. V gene TRBV27 combines with J gene TRBJ2-5, with D possibly being TRBD2 (6 bases). CDR1 and CDR2 from the germline V gene are MNHEY and SMNVEV (reference sequence). V was pared by 5 bases and J by 1 base, with 11 bases between. The CDR3 is made up of 14 amino acids.